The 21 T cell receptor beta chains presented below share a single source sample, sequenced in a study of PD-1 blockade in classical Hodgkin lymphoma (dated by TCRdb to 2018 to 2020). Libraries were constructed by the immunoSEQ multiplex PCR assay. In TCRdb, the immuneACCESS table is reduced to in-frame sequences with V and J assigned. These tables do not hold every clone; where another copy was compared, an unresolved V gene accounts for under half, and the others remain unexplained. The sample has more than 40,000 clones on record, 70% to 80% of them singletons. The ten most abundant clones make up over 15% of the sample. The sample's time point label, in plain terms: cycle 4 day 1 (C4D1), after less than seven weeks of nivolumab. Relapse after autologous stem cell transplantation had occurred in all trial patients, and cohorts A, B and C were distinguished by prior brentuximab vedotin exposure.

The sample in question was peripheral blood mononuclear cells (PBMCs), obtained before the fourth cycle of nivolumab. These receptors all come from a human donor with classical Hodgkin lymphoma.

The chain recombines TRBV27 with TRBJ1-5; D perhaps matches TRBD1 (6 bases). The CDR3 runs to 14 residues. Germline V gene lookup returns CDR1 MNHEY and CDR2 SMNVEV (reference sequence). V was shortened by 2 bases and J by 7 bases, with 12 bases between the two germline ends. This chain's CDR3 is CASSLAGTLQPQHF. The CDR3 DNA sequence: TGTGCCAGCAGTTTAGCCGGGACACTCCAGCCCCAGCATTTT.

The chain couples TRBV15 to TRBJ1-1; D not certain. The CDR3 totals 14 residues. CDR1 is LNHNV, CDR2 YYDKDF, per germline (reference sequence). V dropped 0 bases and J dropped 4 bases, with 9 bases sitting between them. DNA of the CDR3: TGTGCCACCAGCAGAGATACCGCCGGCACTGAAGCTTTCTTT. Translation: CATSRDTAGTEAFF. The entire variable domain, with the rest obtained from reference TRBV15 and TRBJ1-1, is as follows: DAMVIQNPRYQVTQFGKPVTLSCSQTLNHNVMYWYQQKSSQAPKLLFHYYDKDFNNEADTPDNFQSRRPNTSFCFLDIRSPGLGDTAMYLCATSRDTAGTEAFFGQGTRLTVV.

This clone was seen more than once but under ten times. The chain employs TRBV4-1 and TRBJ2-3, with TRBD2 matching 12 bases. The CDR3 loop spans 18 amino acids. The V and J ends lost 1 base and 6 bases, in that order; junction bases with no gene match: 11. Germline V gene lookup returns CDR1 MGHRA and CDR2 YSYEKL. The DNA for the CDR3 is TGCGCCAGCAGCCAAGCGTTGGTCCTAGCGGGGGGGTGGGATACGCAGTATTTT. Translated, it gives CASSQALVLAGGWDTQYF.

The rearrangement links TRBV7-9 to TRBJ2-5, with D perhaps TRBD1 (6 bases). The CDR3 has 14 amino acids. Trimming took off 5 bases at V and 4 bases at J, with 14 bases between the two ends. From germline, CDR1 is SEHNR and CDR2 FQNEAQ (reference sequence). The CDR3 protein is CASSRQVDGETQYF. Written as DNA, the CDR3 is TGTGCCAGCAGCCGACAGGTGGACGGAGAGACCCAGTACTTC.

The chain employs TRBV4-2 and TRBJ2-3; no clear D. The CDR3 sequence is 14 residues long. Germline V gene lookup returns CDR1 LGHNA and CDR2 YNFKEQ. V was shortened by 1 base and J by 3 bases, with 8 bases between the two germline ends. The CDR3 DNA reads TGTGCCAGCAGCCAAGGGGGTAGAACAGATACGCAGTATTTT. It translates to CASSQGGRTDTQYF.

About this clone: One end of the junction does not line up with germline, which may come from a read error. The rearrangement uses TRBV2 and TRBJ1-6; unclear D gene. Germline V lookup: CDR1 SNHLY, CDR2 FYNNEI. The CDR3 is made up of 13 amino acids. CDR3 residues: CASSDRDVRPFHF. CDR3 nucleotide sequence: TGTGCCAGCAGTGATCGGGATGTCAGACCCTTCCACTTT.

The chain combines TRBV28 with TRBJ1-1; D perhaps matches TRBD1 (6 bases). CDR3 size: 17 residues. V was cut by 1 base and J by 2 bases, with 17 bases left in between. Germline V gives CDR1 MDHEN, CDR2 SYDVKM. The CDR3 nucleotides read TGTGCCAGCAGTTTATATAGTCGGGGGGCCCCTAACACTGAAGCTTTCTTT. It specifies CASSLYSRGAPNTEAFF.

The CDR3 spells CASSLSGGGKETQYF. CDR3 nucleotide sequence: TGTGCCAGCAGCTTGAGCGGCGGGGGGAAAGAGACCCAGTACTTC. The chain joins TRBV5-4 to TRBJ2-5; 8 nucleotides match TRBD2. Germline V gene data show CDR1 as SGHNT and CDR2 as YYREEE (reference sequence). The CDR3 has 15 residues. After removal of 1 base from V and 3 bases from J, the junction contained 5 bases not matched to a gene.

CDR3 DNA: TGTGCCAGCAGCCCGGACTTAGGGACTAGCTCTACCGAGCAGTACTTC. Its protein is CASSPDLGTSSTEQYF. The rearrangement links TRBV5-4 to TRBJ2-7; 9 bases are shared with TRBD2. The CDR3 loop spans 16 amino acids. The junction had 14 bases not matched to a gene; V was cut back by 4 bases and J by 6 bases. Germline CDR1 is SGHNT and CDR2 is YYREEE (reference sequence).

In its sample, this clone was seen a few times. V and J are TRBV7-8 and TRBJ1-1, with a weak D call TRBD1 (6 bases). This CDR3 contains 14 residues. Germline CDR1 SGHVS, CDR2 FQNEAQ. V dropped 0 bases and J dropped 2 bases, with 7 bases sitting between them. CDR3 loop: CASSLAGGNTEAFF. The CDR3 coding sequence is TGTGCCAGCAGCTTAGCAGGGGGTAACACTGAAGCTTTCTTT.

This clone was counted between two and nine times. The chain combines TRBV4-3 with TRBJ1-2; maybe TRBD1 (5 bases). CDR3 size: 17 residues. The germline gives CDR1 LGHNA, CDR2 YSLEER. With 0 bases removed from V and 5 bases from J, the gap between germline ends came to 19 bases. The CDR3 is CASSQDIQDTYQYGYTF. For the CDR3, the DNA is TGCGCCAGCAGCCAAGATATCCAGGACACCTACCAATATGGCTACACCTTC.

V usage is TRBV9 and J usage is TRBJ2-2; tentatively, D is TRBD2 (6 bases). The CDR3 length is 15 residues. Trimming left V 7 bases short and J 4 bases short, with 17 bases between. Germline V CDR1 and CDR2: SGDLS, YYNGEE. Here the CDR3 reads CASSQAGTVTGELFF. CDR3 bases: TGTGCCAGCTCCCAGGCTGGGACTGTCACCGGGGAGCTGTTTTTT.

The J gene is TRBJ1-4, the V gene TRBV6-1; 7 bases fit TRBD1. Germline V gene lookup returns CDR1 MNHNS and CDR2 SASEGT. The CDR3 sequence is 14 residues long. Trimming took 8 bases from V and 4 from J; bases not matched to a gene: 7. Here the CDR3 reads CASGRGLINEKLFF. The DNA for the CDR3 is TGTGCCAGCGGAAGGGGGCTTATTAATGAAAAACTGTTTTTT.

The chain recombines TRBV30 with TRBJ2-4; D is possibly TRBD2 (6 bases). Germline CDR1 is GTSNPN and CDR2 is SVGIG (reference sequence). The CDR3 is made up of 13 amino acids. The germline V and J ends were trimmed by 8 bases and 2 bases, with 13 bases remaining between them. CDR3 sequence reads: CARNGRTKNIQYF. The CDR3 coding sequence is TGTGCCCGGAACGGGAGAACCAAAAACATTCAGTACTTC. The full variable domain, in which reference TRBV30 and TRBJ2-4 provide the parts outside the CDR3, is SQTIHQWPATLVQPVGSPLSLECTVEGTSNPNLYWYRQAAGRGLQLLFYSVGIGQISSEVPQNLSASRPQDRQFILSSKKLLLSDSGFYLCARNGRTKNIQYFGAGTRLSVL.

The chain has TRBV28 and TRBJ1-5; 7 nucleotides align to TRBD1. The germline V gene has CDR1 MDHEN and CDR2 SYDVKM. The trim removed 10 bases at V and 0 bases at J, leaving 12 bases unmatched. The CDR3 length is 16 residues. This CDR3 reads CATILSGQYSNQPQHF. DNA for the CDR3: TGTGCCACCATTTTGTCGGGACAGTATAGCAATCAGCCCCAGCATTTT.

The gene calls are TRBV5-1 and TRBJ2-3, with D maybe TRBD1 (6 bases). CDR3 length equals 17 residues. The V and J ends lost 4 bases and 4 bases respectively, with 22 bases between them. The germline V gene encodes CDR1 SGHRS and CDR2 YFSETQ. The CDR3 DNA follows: TGCGCCAGCAGCCCACAATCCCGGGACATTGGGGCAGATACGCAGTATTTT. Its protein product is CASSPQSRDIGADTQYF.

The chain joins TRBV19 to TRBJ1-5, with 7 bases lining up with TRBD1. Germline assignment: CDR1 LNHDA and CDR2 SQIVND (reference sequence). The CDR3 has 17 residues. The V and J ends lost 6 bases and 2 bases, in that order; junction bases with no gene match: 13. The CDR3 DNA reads TGTGCCAGTAGGAGCCCGAGGAACAGGGGTGGCAATCAGCCCCAGCATTTT. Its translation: CASRSPRNRGGNQPQHF.

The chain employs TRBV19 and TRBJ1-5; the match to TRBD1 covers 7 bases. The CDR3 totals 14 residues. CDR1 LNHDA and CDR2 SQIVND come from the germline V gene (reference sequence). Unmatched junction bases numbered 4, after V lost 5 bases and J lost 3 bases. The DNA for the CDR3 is TGTGCCAGTAGTTGGGACAGCTACAATCAGCCCCAGCATTTT. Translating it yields CASSWDSYNQPQHF.

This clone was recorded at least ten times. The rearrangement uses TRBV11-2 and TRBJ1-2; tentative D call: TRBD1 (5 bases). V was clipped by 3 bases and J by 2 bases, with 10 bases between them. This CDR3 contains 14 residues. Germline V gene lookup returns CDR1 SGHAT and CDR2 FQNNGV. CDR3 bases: TGTGCCAGCAGCTTCGTCGGGGGGAACTATGGCTACACCTTC. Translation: CASSFVGGNYGYTF.

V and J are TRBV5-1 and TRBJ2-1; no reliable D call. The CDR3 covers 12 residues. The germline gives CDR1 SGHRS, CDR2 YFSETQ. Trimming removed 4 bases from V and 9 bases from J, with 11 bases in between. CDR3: CASSLPSREQFF. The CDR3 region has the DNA TGCGCCAGCAGCCTGCCTTCCCGTGAGCAGTTCTTC.

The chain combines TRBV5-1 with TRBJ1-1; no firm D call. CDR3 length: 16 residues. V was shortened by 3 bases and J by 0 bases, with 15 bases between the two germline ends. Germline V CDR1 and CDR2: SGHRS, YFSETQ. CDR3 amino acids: CASSSTPTGMNTEAFF. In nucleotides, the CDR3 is TGCGCCAGCAGCTCCACCCCGACGGGTATGAACACTGAAGCTTTCTTT.